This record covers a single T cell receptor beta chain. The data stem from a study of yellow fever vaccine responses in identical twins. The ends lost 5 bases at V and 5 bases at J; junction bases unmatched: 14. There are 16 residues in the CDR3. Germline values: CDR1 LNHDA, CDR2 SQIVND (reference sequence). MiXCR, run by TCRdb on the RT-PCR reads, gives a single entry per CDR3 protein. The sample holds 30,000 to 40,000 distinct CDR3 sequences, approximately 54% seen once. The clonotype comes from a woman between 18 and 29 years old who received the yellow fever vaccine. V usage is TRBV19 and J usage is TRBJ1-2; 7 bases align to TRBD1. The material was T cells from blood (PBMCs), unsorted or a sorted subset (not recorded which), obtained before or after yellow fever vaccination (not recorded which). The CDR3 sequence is CASSPAQGQSQYGYTF. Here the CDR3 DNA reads TGTGCCAGTAGTCCCGCCCAGGGACAGTCACAATATGGCTACACCTTC.